This TCR beta chain was obtained from a study of blood T cell repertoires in COVID-19. Whole-study context: Specimens from acute and convalescent COVID-19 originated in the United States, Italy and Spain. The cDNA or gDNA used as material had been derived from T cells, B-cell-depleted T cells, or PBMCs.

Sequencing was performed with immunoSEQ multiplex PCR; in TCRdb, only in-frame clones are kept and a portion is missing. This table has 71,000 or so clones, around 83% appearing once. V was clipped by 0 bases and J by 9 bases, with 13 bases between them. Germline-derived CDR1 and CDR2 are SGHRS and YFSETQ. This CDR3 comprises 14 residues. Sequencing was performed on peripheral blood. This chain joins TRBV5-1 and TRBJ2-1, with D possibly TRBD1 on 6 matching bases. The sequence derives from a man aged 70 or older with acute or convalescent COVID-19. CDR3 bases: TGCGCCAGCAGCTTGGCCACAGGGACGGTTGAGCAGTTCTTC. Its protein product is CASSLATGTVEQFF. The full variable domain, rest sourced from reference TRBV5-1 and TRBJ2-1, is KAGVTQTPRYLIKTRGQQVTLSCSPISGHRSVSWYQQTPGQGLQFLFEYFSETQRNKGNFPGRFSGRQFSNSRSEMNVSTLELGDSALYLCASSLATGTVEQFFGPGTRLTVL.